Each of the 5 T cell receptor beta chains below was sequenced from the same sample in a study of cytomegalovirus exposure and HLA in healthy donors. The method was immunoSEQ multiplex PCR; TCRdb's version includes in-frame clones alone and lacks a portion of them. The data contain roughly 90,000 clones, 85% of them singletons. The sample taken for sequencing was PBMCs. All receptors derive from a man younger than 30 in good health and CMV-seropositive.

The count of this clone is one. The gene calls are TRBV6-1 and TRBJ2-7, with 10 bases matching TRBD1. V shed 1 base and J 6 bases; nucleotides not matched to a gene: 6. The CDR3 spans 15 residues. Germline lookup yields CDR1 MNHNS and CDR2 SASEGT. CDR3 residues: CASSEGAGTGAEQYF. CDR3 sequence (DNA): TGTGCCAGCAGTGAAGGAGCCGGGACAGGGGCCGAGCAGTACTTC.

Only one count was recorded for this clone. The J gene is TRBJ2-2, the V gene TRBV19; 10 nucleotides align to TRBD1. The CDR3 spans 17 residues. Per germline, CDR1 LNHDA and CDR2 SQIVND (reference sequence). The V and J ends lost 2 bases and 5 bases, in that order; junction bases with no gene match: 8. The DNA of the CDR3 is TGTGCCAGTAGTATAAAGGGCGGACAGGGGGAAACCGGGGAGCTGTTTTTT. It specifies CASSIKGGQGETGELFF.

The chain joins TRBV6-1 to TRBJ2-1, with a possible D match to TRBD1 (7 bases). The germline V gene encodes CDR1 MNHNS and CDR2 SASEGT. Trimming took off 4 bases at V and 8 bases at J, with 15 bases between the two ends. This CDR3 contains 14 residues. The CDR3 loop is CASSAGGKRDEQFF. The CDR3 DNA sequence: TGTGCCAGCAGTGCAGGGGGGAAACGCGATGAGCAGTTCTTC.

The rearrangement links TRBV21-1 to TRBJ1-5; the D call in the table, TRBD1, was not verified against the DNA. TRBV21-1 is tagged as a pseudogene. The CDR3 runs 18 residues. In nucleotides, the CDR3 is TGTGCCAGCAGCGCTCTAAGGAGAACAGGGGTGGCTAATCAGCCCCAGCATTTT. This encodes CASSALRRTGVANQPQHF.

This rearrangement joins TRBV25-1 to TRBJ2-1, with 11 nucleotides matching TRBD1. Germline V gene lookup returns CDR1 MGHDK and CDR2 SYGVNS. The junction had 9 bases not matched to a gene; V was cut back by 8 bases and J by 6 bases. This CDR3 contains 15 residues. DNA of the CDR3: TGTGCCAGCTCACCGCAGGGACAGGGGGTCAATGAGCAGTTCTTC. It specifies CASSPQGQGVNEQFF.